The T cell receptor (beta chain) described here comes from a study of PD-L1 blockade in urothelial cancer. Study information: Median T cell yield from blood was 130,000 to 150,000. Study-wide results and limits: Durable-benefit patients showed greater tumor-associated blood clone expansion at 3 weeks.

Time point noted: peripheral blood 6 weeks after treatment start. Germline-derived CDR1 and CDR2 are LGHNA and YNFKEQ. This CDR3 contains 16 residues. The germline V and J ends were trimmed by 0 bases and 0 bases, with 9 bases remaining between them. As regards this clone: The antigen remains undetermined.

Sequenced by immunoSEQ multiplex PCR; TCRdb stores in-frame clones only, minus some. The table shows over 100,000 clones, with approximately 90% occurring only once. Sample: PBMCs, taken around atezolizumab (anti-PD-L1) treatment. The chain recombines TRBV4-2 with TRBJ2-1; TRBD2 might be the D (5 bases). This receptor was obtained from a man in his 60s with urothelial cancer. CDR3 DNA: TGTGCCAGCAGCCAAGAAACTGGGAGCTCCTACAATGAGCAGTTCTTC. Translated, it gives CASSQETGSSYNEQFF.